This T cell receptor (beta chain) was retrieved from a study of blood T cell repertoires in COVID-19. Study overall: In each case, the material was cDNA or gDNA derived from T cells, B-cell-depleted T cells, or PBMCs.

Sequencing used immunoSEQ multiplex PCR; TCRdb keeps in-frame clones, though not all of them. The top ten clones hold about 5% of a sample with 200,000 to 250,000 clones, about 89% of them seen once. The V gene's germline CDR1 is LGHDT and CDR2 YNNKEL (reference sequence). This CDR3 spans 14 amino acids. With V trimmed by 1 base and J by 4 bases, 3 bases remained unmatched. The sample consisted of peripheral blood. This receptor was identified in a woman aged 35 to 49 with acute or convalescent COVID-19. This chain joins TRBV3-1 (or the pseudogene TRBV3-2) and TRBJ2-5; the match to TRBD2 covers 7 bases. This CDR3 is CASSQGGGRETQYF. DNA for the CDR3: TGTGCCAGCAGCCAAGGGGGAGGGCGAGAGACCCAGTACTTC.